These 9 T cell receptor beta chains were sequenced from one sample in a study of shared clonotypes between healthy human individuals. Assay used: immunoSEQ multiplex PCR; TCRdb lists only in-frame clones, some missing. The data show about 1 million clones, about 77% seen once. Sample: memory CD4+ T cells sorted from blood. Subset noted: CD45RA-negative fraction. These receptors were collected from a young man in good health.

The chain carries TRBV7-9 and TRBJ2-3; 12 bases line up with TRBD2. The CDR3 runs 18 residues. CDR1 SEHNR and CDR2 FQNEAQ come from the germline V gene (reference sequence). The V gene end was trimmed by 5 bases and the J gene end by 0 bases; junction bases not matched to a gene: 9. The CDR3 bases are TGTGCCAGCAGCAATCTGATCGGACTAGCGGGAAGCACAGATACGCAGTATTTT. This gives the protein CASSNLIGLAGSTDTQYF.

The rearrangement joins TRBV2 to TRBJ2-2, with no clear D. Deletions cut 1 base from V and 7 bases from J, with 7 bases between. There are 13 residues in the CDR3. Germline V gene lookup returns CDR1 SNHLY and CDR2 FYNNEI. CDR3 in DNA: TGTGCCAGCAGTGAAGAGTGGGGCGGGGAGCTGTTTTTT. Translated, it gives CASSEEWGGELFF.

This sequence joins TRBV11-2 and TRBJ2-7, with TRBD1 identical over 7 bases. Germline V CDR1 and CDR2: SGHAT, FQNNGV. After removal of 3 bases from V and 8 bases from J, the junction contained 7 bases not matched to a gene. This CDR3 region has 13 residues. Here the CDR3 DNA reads TGTGCCAGCAGCTTTGAGGGGGCGCGGCAGCAGTACTTC. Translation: CASSFEGARQQYF.

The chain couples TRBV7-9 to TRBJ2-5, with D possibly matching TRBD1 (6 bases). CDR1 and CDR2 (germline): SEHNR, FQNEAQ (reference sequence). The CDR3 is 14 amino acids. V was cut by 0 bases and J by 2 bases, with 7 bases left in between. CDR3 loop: CASSLAGTQETQYF. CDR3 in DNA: TGTGCCAGCAGCTTAGCGGGGACACAAGAGACCCAGTACTTC.

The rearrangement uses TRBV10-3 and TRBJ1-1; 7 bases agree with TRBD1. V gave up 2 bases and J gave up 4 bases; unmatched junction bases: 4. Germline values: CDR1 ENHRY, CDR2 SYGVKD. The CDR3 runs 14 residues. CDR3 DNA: TGTGCCATCAGTGAGACAGGGGCGGGCACTGAAGCTTTCTTT. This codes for CAISETGAGTEAFF.

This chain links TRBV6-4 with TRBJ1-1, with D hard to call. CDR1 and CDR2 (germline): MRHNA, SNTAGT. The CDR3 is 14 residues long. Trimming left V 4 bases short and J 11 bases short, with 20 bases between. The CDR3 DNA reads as TGTGCCAGCAGTGTCCTGGCCGGGTCGGGCATTGCTTTCTTT. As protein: CASSVLAGSGIAFF.

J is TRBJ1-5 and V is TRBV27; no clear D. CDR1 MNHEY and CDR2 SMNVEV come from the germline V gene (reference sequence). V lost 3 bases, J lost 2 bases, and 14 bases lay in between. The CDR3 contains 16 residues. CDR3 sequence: CASSFGGTLRNQPQHF. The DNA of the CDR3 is TGTGCCAGCAGTTTCGGCGGTACCCTTCGCAATCAGCCCCAGCATTTT.

The CDR3 spells CSVEQGKTQYF. In nucleotides, the CDR3 is TGCAGCGTTGAGCAGGGGAAAACCCAGTACTTC. This rearrangement joins TRBV29-1 to TRBJ2-5; maybe TRBD1 (6 bases). This CDR3 comprises 11 residues. Trimming stripped 3 bases from V and 8 bases from J, with 10 bases between. Germline V gene data show CDR1 as SQVTM and CDR2 as ANQGSEA.

Here the CDR3 reads CASSSQRPQHF. The CDR3 nucleotides read TGTGCCAGCAGCTCTCAGCGTCCCCAGCATTTT. The J gene is TRBJ1-5, the V gene TRBV28; no definite D call. The CDR3 consists of 11 residues. CDR1 and CDR2 from the germline V gene are MDHEN and SYDVKM. Trimming removed 6 bases at V and 10 bases at J, with 10 bases between. Full variable domain (rest looked up from reference TRBV28 and TRBJ1-5): DVKVTQSSRYLVKRTGEKVFLECVQDMDHENMFWYRQDPGLGLRLIYFSYDVKMKEKGDIPEGYSVSREKKERFSLILESASTNQTSMYLCASSSQRPQHFGDGTRLSIL.